Listed here are 16 T cell receptor beta chains from one sample, sequenced in a study of T cell repertoires in cytomegalovirus infection. Their antigen targets remain unknown. TCRdb re-analysed the reads in MiXCR, keeping a single row per CDR3 protein. The sample contains about 900,000 distinct CDR3 sequences, about 33% of which appear only once. This specimen consisted of cultured CD8+ T cells from PBMCs, obtained from culture after CMV antigen stimulation. The receptor source for this set is a human donor in good health (CMV status not recorded). Some clones in this sample may be carry-over from other donors' samples.

V gene TRBV28 combines with J gene TRBJ1-3; 8 positions match TRBD1. The CDR3 has 16 residues. V lost 5 bases and J lost 3; bases outside the gene matches: 9. Germline V gene sequence: CDR1 MDHEN, CDR2 SYDVKM. CDR3 in DNA: TGTGCCAGCAGTCCTCACATCGGACAGGGTGGAAACACCATATATTTT. Encoded protein: CASSPHIGQGGNTIYF.

This clonotype has more than one count but fewer than ten. V and J are TRBV27 and TRBJ2-1, with 8 bases fitting TRBD1. Trimming at V came to 2 bases and at J to 6 bases, leaving 6 bases not matched to a gene. Germline V gives CDR1 MNHEY, CDR2 SMNVEV (reference sequence). This CDR3 spans 15 amino acids. This chain's CDR3 is CASSLDQGALNEQFF. The CDR3, as DNA: TGTGCCAGCAGTTTAGACCAGGGGGCCCTCAATGAGCAGTTCTTC.

This clonotype was observed many times. The chain couples TRBV7-8 to TRBJ2-5; a weak D match, TRBD2 (5 bases). Trimming stripped 1 base from V and 0 bases from J, with 12 bases between. CDR3 length: 16 residues. Germline CDR1 SGHVS, CDR2 FQNEAQ. The CDR3 DNA sequence: TGTGCCAGCAGCTTAGGGCGGACTTGGTACCAAGAGACCCAGTACTTC. This codes for CASSLGRTWYQETQYF.

V is TRBV6-5 and J is TRBJ1-1; D remains unclear. The CDR3 spans 14 residues. The ends were cut back, 5 bases at V and 1 base at J, with 11 bases in the middle. Germline CDR1 is MNHEY and CDR2 is SVGAGI. The CDR3 region is CASSTRWGNTEAFF. The CDR3, as DNA: TGTGCCAGCAGTACGCGTTGGGGGAACACTGAAGCTTTCTTT.

This clonotype has more than one count but fewer than ten. V and J are TRBV20-1 and TRBJ2-1; D tentatively fits TRBD1 or TRBD2 (5 bases each). The V gene lost 6 bases and the J gene lost 9 bases, with 21 bases spanning the gap. There are 14 residues in the CDR3. Germline CDR1 DFQATT, CDR2 SNEGSKA (reference sequence). The CDR3 is CSAQLSGTMGEQFF. CDR3 nucleotides: TGCAGTGCACAATTGAGTGGGACGATGGGTGAGCAGTTCTTC.

Only a few counts were recorded for this clonotype. This sequence joins TRBV12-3 or TRBV12-4 and TRBJ2-3; TRBD2 matches at 8 bases. This CDR3 has 16 amino acids. Germline trimming cut 3 bases from V and 2 bases from J; bases unmatched to any gene: 7. CDR3 in DNA: TGTGCCAGCAGTTTTGCGGGGGGCCCCATCACAGATACGCAGTATTTT. It yields the protein CASSFAGGPITDTQYF.

V is TRBV6-5 and J is TRBJ2-2; D gene ambiguous. With 7 bases removed from V and 3 bases from J, the gap between germline ends came to 12 bases. The CDR3 loop spans 14 amino acids. Germline CDR1 and CDR2: MNHEY and SVGAGI. CDR3 loop: CASKVWEDTGELFF. In nucleotides, the CDR3 is TGTGCCAGCAAGGTTTGGGAAGACACCGGGGAGCTGTTTTTT.

This clonotype came up many times. The V and J genes are TRBV7-8 and TRBJ1-1; 8 nucleotides align to TRBD1. Per germline, CDR1 SGHVS and CDR2 FQNEAQ. V gave up 4 bases and J gave up 5 bases; unmatched junction bases: 9. There are 15 residues in the CDR3. The CDR3 is CASSSETGVQTEAFF. DNA of the CDR3: TGTGCCAGCAGCTCAGAGACAGGGGTCCAAACTGAAGCTTTCTTT.

This clonotype was picked up a small number of times. The chain recombines TRBV27 with TRBJ2-2; TRBD1 is a possible D gene (5 bases). Trimming removed 3 bases at V and 6 bases at J, with 14 bases between. Germline assignment: CDR1 MNHEY and CDR2 SMNVEV (reference sequence). There are 15 residues in the CDR3. CDR3 nucleotides: TGTGCCAGCAGTTTCGCTCCCGAAGGGGCCGGGGAGCTGTTTTTT. Its translation is CASSFAPEGAGELFF.

The table lists this clonotype with a few counts. The chain uses TRBV12-3 or TRBV12-4 and TRBJ1-2; 7 positions match TRBD1. CDR3 length: 15 amino acids. The V gene end was trimmed by 4 bases and the J gene end by 4 bases; junction bases not matched to a gene: 9. CDR3 sequence reads: CASSSPGQTVYGYTF. In DNA, the CDR3 is TGTGCCAGCAGTTCTCCGGGACAGACAGTCTATGGCTACACCTTC.

This clonotype was counted between two and nine times. The chain is built from TRBV7-8 and TRBJ2-5; the match to TRBD1 covers 9 bases. In germline, CDR1 is SGHVS, CDR2 FQNEAQ. Losses at the gene ends were 1 base for V and 5 bases for J; bases not matched to a gene: 5. The CDR3 covers 15 residues. The CDR3 DNA sequence: TGTGCCAGCAGCTTAGGGACAGGGGCTGAGGAGACCCAGTACTTC. Translating it yields CASSLGTGAEETQYF.

The V gene is TRBV15, the J gene TRBJ2-5; D is possibly TRBD1 or TRBD2 (5 bases each). CDR1 is LNHNV, CDR2 YYDKDF, per germline (reference sequence). This CDR3 has 14 residues. Between the trimmed V and J ends, which lost 4 bases and 6 bases, there was a span of 15 bases. The CDR3 DNA reads TGTGCCACCAGCACCGTGAGGGACGGGAAGACCCAGTACTTC. Its translation is CATSTVRDGKTQYF.

This clonotype was detected a few times. The rearrangement uses TRBV12-3 or TRBV12-4 and TRBJ2-1; D ambiguous. The V end was cut by 8 bases, the J end by 8 bases, with 13 bases between. The CDR3 has 12 amino acids. The CDR3 reads CASAALRDEQFF. The CDR3 nucleotides are TGTGCCAGCGCCGCTCTACGTGATGAGCAGTTCTTC.

This clonotype was recorded many times. The chain has TRBV19 and TRBJ2-5; TRBD2 agrees at 7 bases. V dropped 10 bases and J dropped 0; count of bases not matched to a gene: 11. This CDR3 contains 15 residues. Germline CDR1 reads LNHDA; CDR2 reads SQIVND (reference sequence). The CDR3 DNA reads as TGTGCCACCCAAACTAGCGCCTTGTACCAAGAGACCCAGTACTTC. This translates into CATQTSALYQETQYF.

Note on this clonotype: Mismatch with germline at one junction end may stem from a read error. J is TRBJ1-4 and V is TRBV7-2; no clear D. This CDR3 contains 15 residues. Germline loops: CDR1 SGHTA, CDR2 FQGNSA. CDR3 region: CVSREEPATNEKLFF. In nucleotides, the CDR3 is TGTGTCAGCCGGGAAGAGCCTGCAACTAATGAAAAACTGTTTTTT.

The V gene is TRBV19, the J gene TRBJ1-2, with 7 nucleotides matching TRBD1. This CDR3 spans 12 amino acids. Germline V gives CDR1 LNHDA, CDR2 SQIVND (reference sequence). Trimming took 11 bases from V and 8 from J; bases not matched to a gene: 11. CDR3 amino acids: CACLSGGYGYTF. The DNA for the CDR3 is TGTGCCTGTCTATCAGGGGGTTACGGCTACACCTTC.